One and the same sample provided the 15 T cell receptor beta chains below, sequenced in a study of OX40 agonist ivuxolimab in advanced cancers. TCRdb's copy holds only in-frame clones and misses some; the assay was immunoSEQ multiplex PCR. The table records roughly 56,000 clones, 82% of them present only once. Source: CD4+ or CD8+ T cells sorted from blood, taken in a trial of the OX40 agonist ivuxolimab. Receptors originate from an adult with an advanced solid tumor such as melanoma, head and neck, liver or kidney cancer.

The chain employs TRBV7-2 and TRBJ2-1, with D maybe TRBD2 (6 bases). Trimming took 0 bases from V and 4 from J, leaving 10 bases between them. Per germline, CDR1 SGHTA and CDR2 FQGNSA. The CDR3 has 15 residues. The DNA of the CDR3 is TGTGCCAGCAGCTTAGCGGCGGGGCTGTACAATGAGCAGTTCTTC. It yields the protein CASSLAAGLYNEQFF.

This chain links TRBV28 with TRBJ2-3, with a tentative D call TRBD2 (5 bases). The V end was cut by 6 bases, the J end by 2 bases, with 15 bases between. This CDR3 comprises 15 residues. Germline V gene sequence: CDR1 MDHEN, CDR2 SYDVKM. The CDR3 nucleotides read TGTGCCAGCAGCTTACCCCGGGGAGCCACAGATACGCAGTATTTT. Translated: CASSLPRGATDTQYF.

A word on this clone: The junction does not match germline at one end; this may be a read error. This rearrangement joins TRBV5-8 to TRBJ2-1; D call uncertain. In germline, CDR1 is SGHTS, CDR2 YDEGEE. The CDR3 has 15 amino acids. Here the CDR3 reads CASSQEGAGHNEQFF. DNA of the CDR3: TGCGCCAGCAGCCAAGAAGGCGCAGGTCACAATGAGCAGTTCTTC.

This clone was observed a single time. The V gene is TRBV7-2, the J gene TRBJ1-2; D may be TRBD1 (5 bases). Per the germline V gene, CDR1 is SGHTA and CDR2 is FQGNSA. This CDR3 is built from 15 residues. V was cut by 2 bases and J by 3 bases, with 13 bases left in between. DNA for the CDR3: TGTGCCAGCAGCTTAATCAGGACGGGGGACTATGGCTACACCTTC. Translating it yields CASSLIRTGDYGYTF. The full variable domain, in which reference TRBV7-2 and TRBJ1-2 provide the parts outside the CDR3, is GAGVSQSPSNKVTEKGKDVELRCDPISGHTALYWYRQSLGQGLEFLIYFQGNSAPDKSGLPSDRFSAERTGGSVSTLTIQRTQQEDSAVYLCASSLIRTGDYGYTFGSGTRLTVV.

V is TRBV6-5 and J is TRBJ2-7; tentative D call: TRBD2 (5 bases). The CDR3 runs to 14 residues. Germline V gives CDR1 MNHEY, CDR2 SVGAGI. The V gene lost 5 bases and the J gene lost 6 bases, with 17 bases spanning the gap. For the CDR3, the DNA is TGTGCCAGCAGTCAACTCGGACTCACCTCCGAGCAGTACTTC. Translated: CASSQLGLTSEQYF.

This chain links TRBV11-2 with TRBJ1-3, with TRBD1 identical over 7 bases. V gave up 4 bases and J gave up 4 bases; unmatched junction bases: 4. CDR1 and CDR2 from the germline V gene are SGHAT and FQNNGV. This CDR3 is built from 14 residues. CDR3 bases: TGTGCCAGCAGCTCCGGGACAGTAGGAAACACCATATATTTT. This gives the protein CASSSGTVGNTIYF.

V is TRBV9 and J is TRBJ1-3; tentative D call: TRBD1 (6 bases). Looked up from germline, CDR1 is SGDLS and CDR2 is YYNGEE. This CDR3 contains 15 residues. Trimming cost V 3 bases and J 1 base, with 11 bases left between them. The CDR3 spells CASSANTGSGNTIYF. CDR3 DNA sequence: TGTGCCAGCAGCGCTAACACAGGGTCTGGAAACACCATATATTTT. Combining the CDR3 with reference TRBV9 and TRBJ1-3 gives the whole variable domain DSGVTQTPKHLITATGQRVTLRCSPRSGDLSVYWYQQSLDQGLQFLIQYYNGEERAKGNILERFSAQQFPDLHSELNLSSLELGDSALYFCASSANTGSGNTIYFGEGSWLTVV.

J is TRBJ2-7 and V is TRBV7-2; no clear D gene. Germline V lookup: CDR1 SGHTA, CDR2 FQGNSA. The V end lost 1 base, the J end lost 7 bases, and 14 bases lay between the germline ends. The CDR3 is 14 residues long. CDR3 residues: CASSLVLGPGEQYF. The CDR3 nucleotides are TGTGCCAGCAGCTTAGTCCTGGGCCCCGGGGAGCAGTACTTC.

The rearrangement joins TRBV7-2 to TRBJ1-5; possibly TRBD1 for D (5 bases). There are 15 residues in the CDR3. Trimming cost V 2 bases and J 4 bases, with 12 bases left between them. From germline, CDR1 is SGHTA and CDR2 FQGNSA. The CDR3 DNA sequence: TGTGCCAGCAGCTTATTGGGCAGGGATAATCAGCCCCAGCATTTT. Encoded protein: CASSLLGRDNQPQHF.

Only a few counts were recorded for this clone. The CDR3 protein is CASSQMTGRPYGYTF. Here the CDR3 DNA reads TGTGCCAGCAGCCAAATGACAGGCCGCCCCTATGGCTACACCTTC. The chain employs TRBV14 and TRBJ1-2, with a weak D call TRBD1 (6 bases). The CDR3 contains 15 residues. The V end was cut by 2 bases, the J end by 4 bases, with 14 bases between. CDR1 is SGHDN and CDR2 is FVKESK in the germline V gene.

This chain joins TRBV9 and TRBJ2-3; 12 nucleotides agree with TRBD2. The CDR3 contains 16 residues. After removal of 4 bases from V and 2 bases from J, the junction contained 5 bases not matched to a gene. The germline V gene encodes CDR1 SGDLS and CDR2 YYNGEE. The CDR3: CASSNRTSGITDTQYF. CDR3 in DNA: TGTGCCAGCAGCAACAGGACTAGCGGGATCACAGATACGCAGTATTTT.

The genes are TRBV6-5 and TRBJ1-3, with TRBD1 as a possible D gene (5 bases). Germline V CDR1 and CDR2: MNHEY, SVGAGI. V dropped 0 bases and J dropped 4 bases, with 13 bases sitting between them. This CDR3 contains 16 residues. The CDR3 DNA sequence: TGTGCCAGCAGTTACTCGGAGGGCGGGGGGGGAAACACCATATATTTT. Its translation: CASSYSEGGGGNTIYF.

The rearrangement uses TRBV9 and TRBJ2-1; 7 bases fit TRBD1. The CDR3 spans 16 residues. J lost 4 bases, V lost 3 bases, and 10 bases had no gene match. Germline V gene data show CDR1 as SGDLS and CDR2 as YYNGEE. The CDR3 sequence: CASSAWTGTTYNEQFF. CDR3 nucleotide sequence: TGTGCCAGCAGCGCCTGGACAGGTACTACGTACAATGAGCAGTTCTTC.

This chain links TRBV28 with TRBJ1-1; possible D gene TRBD1, 5 bases. Germline-derived CDR1 and CDR2 are MDHEN and SYDVKM. Trimming left V 6 bases short and J 1 base short, with 15 bases between. The CDR3 extends over 15 amino acids. CDR3 loop: CASSPGRAGNTEAFF. CDR3 nucleotides: TGTGCCAGCAGCCCAGGGAGGGCTGGGAACACTGAAGCTTTCTTT.

V gene TRBV10-2 combines with J gene TRBJ1-5, with unresolved D. Trimming took 7 bases from V and 7 from J, leaving 11 bases between them. Germline V CDR1 and CDR2: WSHSY, SAAADI. The CDR3 contains 12 residues. The CDR3: CASTTLGQPQHF. Written as DNA, the CDR3 is TGCGCCAGCACTACCCTTGGGCAGCCCCAGCATTTT.